These 29 T cell receptor beta chains originate from one sample sequenced in a study of OX40 agonist ivuxolimab in advanced cancers. Sequencing used immunoSEQ multiplex PCR; TCRdb keeps in-frame clones, though not all of them. The repertoire holds roughly 60,000 clones, with 92% as singletons. The sequenced sample was CD4+ or CD8+ T cells sorted from blood, obtained in a trial of the OX40 agonist ivuxolimab. The source is an adult with an advanced solid tumor such as melanoma, head and neck, liver or kidney cancer.

V usage is TRBV27 and J usage is TRBJ1-4; D not resolved. The CDR3 runs 13 residues. The V end was cut by 1 base, the J end by 7 bases, with 7 bases between. Germline CDR1 MNHEY, CDR2 SMNVEV (reference sequence). CDR3 bases: TGTGCCAGCAGTTTATGGGAAAGTGAAAAACTGTTTTTT. Translation gives CASSLWESEKLFF.

The V gene is TRBV19, the J gene TRBJ2-6; D not resolved. Germline values: CDR1 LNHDA, CDR2 SQIVND (reference sequence). The CDR3 extends over 14 amino acids. The V end was cut by 4 bases, the J end by 0 bases, with 4 bases between. The CDR3 sequence is CASSTSSGANVLTF. In nucleotides, the CDR3 is TGTGCCAGTAGTACCTCCTCTGGGGCCAACGTCCTGACTTTC.

The V call is TRBV2, the J call TRBJ2-7; D perhaps matches TRBD2 (5 bases). CDR3 length equals 13 residues. With 4 bases removed from V and 6 bases from J, the gap between germline ends came to 13 bases. Germline V gene sequence: CDR1 SNHLY, CDR2 FYNNEI. The CDR3 DNA sequence: TGTGCCAGCAGTGGCCTAGCTTTCGGCGAGCAGTACTTC. It yields the protein CASSGLAFGEQYF.

The chain recombines TRBV7-6 with TRBJ2-1; D call uncertain. The CDR3 spans 15 residues. Germline V gene data show CDR1 as SGHVS and CDR2 as FNYEAQ. Trimming cost V 1 base and J 4 bases, with 11 bases left between them. The CDR3 DNA sequence: TGTGCCAGCAGCTTAGGCCTAACTGTGTACAATGAGCAGTTCTTC. It codes for CASSLGLTVYNEQFF.

The rearrangement joins TRBV5-1 to TRBJ2-5, with D perhaps given as TRBD1 or TRBD2 (5 bases each). The end of the DNA is better explained by TRBJ2-7, so the J call may be wrong. This CDR3 has 13 residues. Germline V gene lookup returns CDR1 SGHRS and CDR2 YFSETQ. The CDR3, as DNA: TGCGCCAGCAGGCAGTGGGGGTCCTACGAGCAGTACTTC. Translation: CASRQWGSYEQYF.

The V and J genes are TRBV28 and TRBJ2-7; no firm D call. Germline V lookup: CDR1 MDHEN, CDR2 SYDVKM. There are 11 residues in the CDR3. V dropped 3 bases and J dropped 6 bases, with 6 bases sitting between them. The chain's CDR3 is CASSFGSEQYF. The CDR3 DNA reads as TGTGCCAGCAGTTTCGGTAGCGAGCAGTACTTC.

This clone was seen only once. The chain is built from TRBV4-1 and TRBJ2-1; either TRBD1 or TRBD2 may supply D (5 bases each). The CDR3 totals 13 residues. CDR1 MGHRA and CDR2 YSYEKL come from the germline V gene. V dropped 1 base and J dropped 10 bases, with 11 bases sitting between them. The CDR3 coding sequence is TGCGCCAGCAGCCAAGTGGGGGTGGGGGAGCAGTTCTTC. It yields the protein CASSQVGVGEQFF.

The rearrangement joins TRBV27 to TRBJ2-5, with 9 bases fitting TRBD1. V shed 8 bases and J 5 bases; nucleotides not matched to a gene: 9. Germline V gene sequence: CDR1 MNHEY, CDR2 SMNVEV (reference sequence). CDR3 length: 14 amino acids. The CDR3 DNA follows: TGTGCCAGCTCCTCGGGACAGGGCTACGAGACCCAGTACTTC. Residues: CASSSGQGYETQYF.

This chain uses TRBV27 with TRBJ2-5; D remains ambiguous. The CDR3 spans 15 residues. Trimming shortened V by 2 bases and J by 5 bases, and 15 bases separated the two germline ends. In germline, CDR1 is MNHEY, CDR2 SMNVEV (reference sequence). The CDR3 sequence: CASSLGFSFTETQYF. As DNA, the CDR3 is TGTGCCAGCAGTTTAGGTTTCTCCTTTACGGAGACCCAGTACTTC.

Notes on this clone: At one boundary the junction diverges from the germline segment, which might be a read error. The rearrangement links TRBV7-7 to TRBJ2-5, with TRBD1 as a possible D gene (5 bases). CDR1 is SSHAT and CDR2 is FNYEAQ in the germline V gene (reference sequence). This CDR3 comprises 16 residues. The CDR3: CASSVDRLSYQETQYF. The CDR3 DNA is TGTGCTAGCAGCGTTGACAGACTGTCGTACCAAGAGACCCAGTACTTC.

The chain is built from TRBV27 and TRBJ2-3; a weak D match, TRBD2 (6 bases). Looked up from germline, CDR1 is MNHEY and CDR2 is SMNVEV (reference sequence). V lost 4 bases to trimming and J lost 3 bases, with 11 bases between them. The CDR3 totals 14 residues. The CDR3 region has the DNA TGTGCCAGCAGTTCCTTAGCGGTAACAGATACGCAGTATTTT. This codes for CASSSLAVTDTQYF.

The rearrangement uses TRBV4-1 and TRBJ1-3; no firm D call. The V and J ends lost 0 bases and 7 bases respectively, with 7 bases between them. The germline CDR1 and CDR2 sequences are MGHRA and YSYEKL. The CDR3 totals 13 residues. CDR3: CASSQENWNTIYF. The CDR3 DNA follows: TGCGCCAGCAGCCAAGAGAATTGGAACACCATATATTTT.

The V and J genes are TRBV27 and TRBJ2-7; TRBD2 matches 7 bases. From germline, CDR1 is MNHEY and CDR2 SMNVEV (reference sequence). Trimming took 7 bases from V and 6 from J; bases not matched to a gene: 3. There are 11 residues in the CDR3. The CDR3 nucleotides are TGTGCCAGCACTTGGGGGGGCGAGCAGTACTTC. It translates to CASTWGGEQYF.

This chain links TRBV27 with TRBJ2-7, with unresolved D. Between the trimmed V and J ends, which lost 6 bases and 2 bases, there was a span of 14 bases. This CDR3 has 14 amino acids. Germline V gene sequence: CDR1 MNHEY, CDR2 SMNVEV (reference sequence). CDR3 residues: CASSLGKGPYEQYF. The CDR3 DNA is TGTGCCAGCAGCCTAGGGAAGGGTCCCTACGAGCAGTACTTC.

The chain is built from TRBV19 and TRBJ1-3; D is unresolved. The CDR3 contains 15 residues. V lost 3 bases and J lost 0, with 9 bases in between. The germline V gene has CDR1 LNHDA and CDR2 SQIVND (reference sequence). CDR3 nucleotide sequence: TGTGCCAGTAGTATCGGTCCTTTCTCTGGAAACACCATATATTTT. Its protein product is CASSIGPFSGNTIYF.

The chain couples TRBV18 to TRBJ2-1; D unresolved. This CDR3 region has 14 residues. Germline V CDR1 and CDR2: KGHSH, LQKENI. The V end lost 6 bases, the J end lost 2 bases, and 11 bases lay between the germline ends. The CDR3 reads CASSIQSTYNEQFF. CDR3 nucleotides: TGTGCCAGCTCTATACAGAGCACCTACAATGAGCAGTTCTTC.

The V and J genes are TRBV14 and TRBJ1-1; no firm D call. CDR1 and CDR2 (germline): SGHDN, FVKESK. This CDR3 is 16 amino acids long. V was trimmed by 0 bases and J by 5 bases, leaving 16 bases between them. The CDR3 DNA sequence: TGTGCCAGCAGCCAAGATGTTATAGGGCGGGGTACTGAAGCTTTCTTT. It codes for CASSQDVIGRGTEAFF.

The chain recombines TRBV29-1 with TRBJ2-7; D tentatively fits TRBD1 or TRBD2 (5 bases each). The CDR3 is 12 amino acids. Trimming left V 4 bases short and J 2 bases short, with 9 bases between. From germline, CDR1 is SQVTM and CDR2 ANQGSEA. CDR3 nucleotide sequence: TGCAGCGTTGCTGGGGACCCCTACGAGCAGTACTTC. This encodes CSVAGDPYEQYF.

The gene calls are TRBV19 and TRBJ1-1; D is undetermined. From germline, CDR1 is LNHDA and CDR2 SQIVND (reference sequence). V was pared by 3 bases and J by 1 base, with 9 bases between. The CDR3 consists of 14 residues. For the CDR3, the DNA is TGTGCCAGTAGTATCGGAGGAGCGAACACTGAAGCTTTCTTT. As protein: CASSIGGANTEAFF. Looking up the rest from reference TRBV19 and TRBJ1-1 gives the full variable domain: DGGITQSPKYLFRKEGQNVTLSCEQNLNHDAMYWYRQDPGQGLRLIYYSQIVNDFQKGDIAEGYSVSREKKESFPLTVTSAQKNPTAFYLCASSIGGANTEAFFGQGTRLTVV.

The CDR3 spells CSVGNTEAFF. The CDR3 coding sequence is TGCAGCGTTGGGAACACTGAAGCTTTCTTT. The rearrangement links TRBV29-1 to TRBJ1-1; D uncertain. Trimming stripped 4 bases from V and 1 base from J, with 1 base between. From germline, CDR1 is SQVTM and CDR2 ANQGSEA. This CDR3 has 10 amino acids.

The rearrangement joins TRBV5-5 to TRBJ2-7; 8 nucleotides line up with TRBD2. The V gene end was trimmed by 2 bases and the J gene end by 4 bases; junction bases not matched to a gene: 8. The germline CDR1 and CDR2 sequences are SGHKS and YYEKEE (reference sequence). The CDR3 spans 15 residues. The CDR3 coding sequence is TGTGCCAGCAGCTTTAGCGGGAATGCGGCGTACGAGCAGTACTTC. Amino acids: CASSFSGNAAYEQYF.

The chain couples TRBV4-1 to TRBJ2-7; 12 positions match TRBD2. From germline, CDR1 is MGHRA and CDR2 YSYEKL. After removal of 4 bases from V and 5 bases from J, the junction contained 12 bases not matched to a gene. The CDR3 is 17 residues long. The CDR3 nucleotides read TGCGCCAGCAGCCCCGGACTAGCGGGATTCACAAGGGACGAGCAGTACTTC. This encodes CASSPGLAGFTRDEQYF.

The chain uses TRBV2 and TRBJ2-1; 9 positions agree with TRBD1. V trimming: 4 bases; J trimming: 8 bases; junction bases outside the gene matches: 12. The CDR3 has 16 amino acids. Germline V gene lookup returns CDR1 SNHLY and CDR2 FYNNEI. In DNA, the CDR3 is TGTGCCAGCAGTGGTGGTGGGACAGGGACTTTCGATGAGCAGTTCTTC. This gives the protein CASSGGGTGTFDEQFF.

The gene calls are TRBV7-2 and TRBJ1-2; tentative D call: TRBD1 (6 bases). V lost 5 bases to trimming and J lost 4 bases, with 17 bases between them. The CDR3 extends over 15 amino acids. Germline V gives CDR1 SGHTA, CDR2 FQGNSA. The CDR3 here is CASSHDTGNIYGYTF. For the CDR3, the DNA is TGTGCCAGCAGCCATGACACAGGGAATATCTATGGCTACACCTTC.

The chain employs TRBV27 and TRBJ2-3, with D perhaps TRBD2 (5 bases). The CDR3 extends over 12 amino acids. Trimming removed 6 bases at V and 8 bases at J, with 12 bases between. Germline CDR1 and CDR2: MNHEY and SMNVEV (reference sequence). The CDR3 loop reads CASSLLVGTQYF. The CDR3 DNA reads as TGTGCCAGCAGCCTACTAGTCGGTACGCAGTATTTT.

The genes are TRBV18 and TRBJ2-1; D ambiguous. V was pared by 8 bases and J by 8 bases, with 7 bases between. The CDR3 extends over 10 amino acids. Germline-derived CDR1 and CDR2 are KGHSH and LQKENI. CDR3: CASRLHEQFF. The CDR3 DNA sequence: TGTGCCAGCCGACTCCATGAGCAGTTCTTC.

The chain couples TRBV7-3 to TRBJ2-2, with 9 bases matching TRBD1. The CDR3 contains 15 residues. CDR1 and CDR2 from the germline V gene are SGHTA and FQGTGA. After removal of 5 bases from V and 1 base from J, the junction contained 2 bases not matched to a gene. CDR3 region: CASSPTGGNTGELFF. The CDR3 region has the DNA TGTGCCAGCAGCCCGACAGGGGGGAACACCGGGGAGCTGTTTTTT.

The genes are TRBV29-1 and TRBJ1-2; TRBD1 aligns across 11 bases. Looked up from germline, CDR1 is SQVTM and CDR2 is ANQGSEA. V was pared by 3 bases and J by 3 bases, with 6 bases of the junction left unmatched. The CDR3 is 15 amino acids. The CDR3 sequence: CSVDAWTGGDYGYTF. In nucleotides, the CDR3 is TGCAGCGTTGACGCCTGGACAGGGGGCGACTATGGCTACACCTTC.

The chain couples TRBV30 to TRBJ2-2; a possible D gene is TRBD2 (5 bases). This CDR3 region has 14 residues. Germline CDR1 reads GTSNPN; CDR2 reads SVGIG (reference sequence). Trimming took 5 bases from V and 0 from J, leaving 10 bases between them. CDR3 amino acids: CAWHSGSNTGELFF. CDR3 in DNA: TGTGCCTGGCATTCGGGGTCGAACACCGGGGAGCTGTTTTTT.